This is a list of T cell receptor beta chains from one sample in a study of T cells after yellow fever vaccination. TCRdb reprocessed the 5' RACE reads via MiXCR and lists one record per CDR3 protein. The sample shows 400,000 or so distinct CDR3 sequences, 11% of them seen only once. Specimen: PBMCs, collected on the day of the first yellow fever vaccination. These receptors originate from a man between 18 and 35 years old who received the YFV17D yellow fever vaccine. Each CDR3 is given with its conserved first and last residue.

j_call,v_call,cdr3_aa
TRBJ2-3,TRBV20-1,CSAFRDVLTDTQYF
TRBJ2-7,TRBV5-1,CASSLGPESPGQGGEQYF
TRBJ2-1,TRBV5-1,CASSLGTDNNEQFF
TRBJ2-6,TRBV5-1,CASRISGANVLTF
TRBJ2-3,TRBV13,CASSHERQYF
TRBJ2-7,TRBV4-1,CASSQTVRGDYEQYF
TRBJ1-4,TRBV5-1,CASSSLGEKLFF
TRBJ1-1,TRBV12-3/TRBV12-4,CASSPSTGEAFF
TRBJ1-1,TRBV20-1,CSARGQGGNTEAFF
TRBJ2-1,TRBV7-2,CASSWALGGSSYNEQFF
TRBJ2-3,TRBV7-3,CASSSGGASDTQYF
TRBJ1-4,TRBV4-3,CASSPDTSGEKLFF
TRBJ1-3,TRBV4-1,CASSPWEEGHPTGNTIYF
TRBJ2-7,TRBV4-2,CASSHLGTSGYEQYF
TRBJ2-5,TRBV5-1,CASSPGQGSQETQYF
TRBJ1-1,TRBV20-1,CSASLGSEAFF
TRBJ2-2,TRBV5-1,CASSLGGANTGELFF
TRBJ2-1,TRBV20-1,CSASIGTAEQFF
TRBJ2-7,TRBV6-2/TRBV6-3,CASREVGTPIYEQYF
TRBJ2-4,TRBV12-3/TRBV12-4,CASSLGERDIQYF
TRBJ2-5,TRBV12-3/TRBV12-4,CASSLRGTVETQYF
TRBJ2-5,TRBV5-5,CASSFAAQPGWETQYF
TRBJ2-1,TRBV15,CATSRVAAGGLYNEQFF
TRBJ2-1,TRBV6-1,CASSDRGDNEQFF
TRBJ2-5,TRBV4-1,CASSQAFGTKGTQYF
TRBJ1-2,TRBV12-3/TRBV12-4,CASSSRATPGGQGYTF
TRBJ2-4,TRBV19,CASSIGGNIAKNIQYF
TRBJ1-1,TRBV18,CASSPVEVNTEAFF
TRBJ1-1,TRBV20-1,CSASGGLGEAFF
TRBJ1-1,TRBV7-3,CASSNGQGFTEAFF
TRBJ2-5,TRBV7-2,CASSLGLGAGSGETQYF
TRBJ2-3,TRBV4-2,CASSQVAGTTSSTDTQYF
TRBJ1-6,TRBV5-6,CASQNEGGYNSPLHF
TRBJ2-2,TRBV5-1,CASSLTLMARELFF
TRBJ2-3,TRBV20-1,CSARVGSTDTQYF
TRBJ1-5,TRBV10-3,CAISEKGGFNQPQHF
TRBJ2-7,TRBV5-1,CASSLQRPIPDEQYF
TRBJ2-4,TRBV7-6,CASSLLGSGDIQYF
TRBJ1-2,TRBV20-1,CSAIQGGDYGYTF
TRBJ2-5,TRBV18,CASSPIRDIETQYF
TRBJ2-3,TRBV7-2,CASSLRTSGRTDTQYF
TRBJ1-5,TRBV12-3/TRBV12-4,CASGVDRRDQPQHF
TRBJ2-3,TRBV7-2,CASRVAGGDTQYF
TRBJ2-5,TRBV12-3/TRBV12-4,CASSLAGIAGAQYF
TRBJ2-3,TRBV6-4,CASSASGGATDTQYF
TRBJ2-3,TRBV2,CASRFERGGTDTQYF
TRBJ1-2,TRBV2,CASSEGGGRGYGYTF
TRBJ2-3,TRBV5-1,CASSLALRGGADTKYF
TRBJ2-5,TRBV6-2/TRBV6-3,CASSGPYQETQYF
TRBJ1-1,TRBV10-3,CAISSGTVNTEAFF
TRBJ2-7,TRBV29-1,CSVLGADSTWSSYEQYF
TRBJ2-5,TRBV29-1,CSVEDRRASEETQYF
TRBJ1-4,TRBV30,CAWSTRTGSNEKLFF
TRBJ1-1,TRBV12-3/TRBV12-4,CASSLWWRNTEAFF
TRBJ2-3,TRBV5-1,CASTDQLAGNLRTTDTQYF
TRBJ2-2,TRBV6-5,CASSYTTGTHTGELFF
TRBJ2-3,TRBV9,CASSVVGGLTDTQYF
TRBJ2-5,TRBV7-3,CASSHKGEEGDQETQYF
TRBJ1-1,TRBV19,CASSPRRRRAEAFF